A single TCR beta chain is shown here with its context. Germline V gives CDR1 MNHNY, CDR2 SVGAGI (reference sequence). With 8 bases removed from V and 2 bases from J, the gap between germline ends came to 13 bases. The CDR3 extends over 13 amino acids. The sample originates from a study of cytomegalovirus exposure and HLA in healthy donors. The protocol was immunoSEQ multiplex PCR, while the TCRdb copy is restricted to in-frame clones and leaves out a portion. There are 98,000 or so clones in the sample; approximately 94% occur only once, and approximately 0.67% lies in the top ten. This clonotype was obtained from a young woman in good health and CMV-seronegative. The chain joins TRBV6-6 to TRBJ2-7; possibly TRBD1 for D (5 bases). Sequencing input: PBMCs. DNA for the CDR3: TGTGCCAGCCAGGAACAGGTCCCCTACGAGCAGTACTTC. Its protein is CASQEQVPYEQYF.